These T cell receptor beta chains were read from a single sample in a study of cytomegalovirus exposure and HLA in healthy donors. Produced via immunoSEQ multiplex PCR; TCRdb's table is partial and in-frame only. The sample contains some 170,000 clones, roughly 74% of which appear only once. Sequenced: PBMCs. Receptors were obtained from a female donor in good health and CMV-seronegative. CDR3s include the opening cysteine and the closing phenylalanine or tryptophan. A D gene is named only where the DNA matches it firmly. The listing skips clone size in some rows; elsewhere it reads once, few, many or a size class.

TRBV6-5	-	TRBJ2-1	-	TGTGCCAGCAGTTACGACAGTTACAATGAGCAGTTCTTC	CASSYDSYNEQFF
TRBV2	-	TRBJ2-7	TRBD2	TGTGCCAACCTTGGACTAGCGGGAGGGACGGCCTACGAGCAGTACTTC	CANLGLAGGTAYEQYF
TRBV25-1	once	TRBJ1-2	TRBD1	TGTGCCAGCAGGGGGACCGGGACAGGGCCCTATGGCTACACCTTC	CASRGTGTGPYGYTF
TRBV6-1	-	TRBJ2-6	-	TGTGCCAGCAGTGTGATCAGGGGACATGGGGCCAACGTCCTGACTTTC	CASSVIRGHGANVLTF
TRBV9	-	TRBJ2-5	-	TGTGCCAGCAGCGTAGTTGGTACTACACAAGAGACCCAGTACTTC	CASSVVGTTQETQYF
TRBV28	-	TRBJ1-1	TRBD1	TGTGCCAGCAGTATCCGGACAGGGCGTTTTTACACTGAAGCTTTCTTT	CASSIRTGRFYTEAFF
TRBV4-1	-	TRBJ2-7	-	TGCGCCAGCAGCCCCCGAGGGCAGGGGACGCCCAAGCAGTACTTC	CASSPRGQGTPKQYF
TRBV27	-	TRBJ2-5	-	TGTGCCAGCAGTTTAAAGTTCGGAGAGACCCAGTACTTC	CASSLKFGETQYF
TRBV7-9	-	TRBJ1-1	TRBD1	TGTGCCAGCAGCTCGACAGGGGTAGGCACTGAAGCTTTCTTT	CASSSTGVGTEAFF
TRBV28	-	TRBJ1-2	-	TGTGCCAGCAGTTTATATGGGCAGGATGGCTACACCTTC	CASSLYGQDGYTF
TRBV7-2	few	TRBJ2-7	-	TGTGCCAGCAGCCCACTCTACGGAGTGCAGTACTTC	CASSPLYGVQYF
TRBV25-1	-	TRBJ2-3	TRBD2	TGTGCCAGCAGGGGGGGGATATCACAGTATTTT	CASRGGISQYF
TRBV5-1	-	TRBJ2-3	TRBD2	TGCGCCAGCAGCTTGAGCGGGGGGGTGGGAGATACGCAGTATTTT	CASSLSGGVGDTQYF
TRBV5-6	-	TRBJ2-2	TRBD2	TGTGCCAGCAGCTTGAGTTGGCTAGCGGGAGAGACCGGGGAGCTGTTTTTT	CASSLSWLAGETGELFF
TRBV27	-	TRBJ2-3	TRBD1	TGTGCCAGCAGTTTTCGGGACAGGGGCGGAGATACGCAGTATTTT	CASSFRDRGGDTQYF
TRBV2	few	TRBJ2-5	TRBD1	TGTGCCAGCAGTGAAGAACAGGGGGCCGGAGAGACCCAGTACTTC	CASSEEQGAGETQYF
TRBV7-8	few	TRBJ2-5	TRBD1	TGTGCCAGCAGCTTAGATGGGACAGTCGAAGAGACCCAGTACTTC	CASSLDGTVEETQYF
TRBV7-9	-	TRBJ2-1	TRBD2	TGTGCCAGCAGCCGAATTAGCGGGATGGGTTACAATGAGCAGTTCTTC	CASSRISGMGYNEQFF
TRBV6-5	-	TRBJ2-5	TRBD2	TGTGCCAGCAGTGCCGCGGGGGGGCTCATTGAGACCCAGTACTTC	CASSAAGGLIETQYF
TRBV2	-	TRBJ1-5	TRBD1	TGTGCCAGCAAGACAGGGGAAGATAATCAGCCCCAGCATTTT	CASKTGEDNQPQHF
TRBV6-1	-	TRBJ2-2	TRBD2	TGTGCCAGCAGCCCCAGAGGACTAGCTTTCGGGGAGCTGTTTTTT	CASSPRGLAFGELFF
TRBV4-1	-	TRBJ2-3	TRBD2	TGCGCCAGCAGCCACTCGGGACTAGCGGGTGCAGATACGCAGTATTTT	CASSHSGLAGADTQYF
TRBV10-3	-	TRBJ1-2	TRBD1	TGTGCCATCAGCTTGGACAGGGAAGGGTATGGCTACACCTTC	CAISLDREGYGYTF
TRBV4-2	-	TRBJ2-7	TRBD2	TGTGCCAGCAGCCAGGCCGCCTTGACTAGCGGGGGAACCTACGAGCAGTACTTC	CASSQAALTSGGTYEQYF
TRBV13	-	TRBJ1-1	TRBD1	TGTGCCAGCAGCTTAGAGGGACAGGGGAACACTGAAGCTTTCTTT	CASSLEGQGNTEAFF
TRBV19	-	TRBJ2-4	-	TGTGCCAGTAGTATAGACTCCCCCTTTACAGGTCCCCTAGCCAAAAACATTCAGTACTTC	CASSIDSPFTGPLAKNIQYF
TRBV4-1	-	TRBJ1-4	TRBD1	TGCGCCAGCAGCCTACGACAGGGTGAGGAAAAACTGTTTTTT	CASSLRQGEEKLFF
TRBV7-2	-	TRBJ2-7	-	TGTGCCAGCAGCTTCGGGACAAGATACGAGCAGTACTTC	CASSFGTRYEQYF
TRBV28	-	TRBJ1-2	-	TGTGCCAGCACCCTAGCCGCCGGGAACTATGGCTACACCTTC	CASTLAAGNYGYTF
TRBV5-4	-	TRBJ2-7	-	TGTGCCAGCAGCTTGGGGCTAGCAGAATCACGGGAGCAGTACTTC	CASSLGLAESREQYF
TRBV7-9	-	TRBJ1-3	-	TGTGCCAGCAGCCCAGGCCCCACAGGAAGCTCTGGAAACACCATATATTTT	CASSPGPTGSSGNTIYF
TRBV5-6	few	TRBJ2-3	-	TGTGCCAGCAGCTCAGAGGGGGGGCGGGTCACAGATACGCAGTATTTT	CASSSEGGRVTDTQYF
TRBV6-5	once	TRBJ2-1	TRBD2	TGTGCCGCCACCCGGGGGGGGGCCGCAAATGAGCAGTTCTTC	CAATRGGAANEQFF
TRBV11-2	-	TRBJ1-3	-	TGTGCCAGCAGCTTAGGGAGTACTGGAAACACCATATATTTT	CASSLGSTGNTIYF
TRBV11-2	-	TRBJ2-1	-	TGTGCCAGCAGCCCGGGGTTTCGCTCCTACAATGAGCAGTTCTTC	CASSPGFRSYNEQFF
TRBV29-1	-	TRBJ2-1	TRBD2	TGCAGCGTTGAAGATCGGCGCAGCGGGAGGTATAATGAGCAGTTCTTC	CSVEDRRSGRYNEQFF
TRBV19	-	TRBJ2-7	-	TGTGCCAGTAGTATAGGGGCGGGGTTGAGGATGTACGAGCAGTACTTC	CASSIGAGLRMYEQYF
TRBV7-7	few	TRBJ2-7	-	TGTGCTAGCAGCTTAGCCGTAGACTACGAGCAGTACTTC	CASSLAVDYEQYF
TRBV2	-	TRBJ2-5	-	TGTGCCAGCAGTGATGTCCCGGTTAGTGAAGAGCAGTACTTC	CASSDVPVSEEQYF
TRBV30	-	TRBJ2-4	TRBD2	TGTGCCTGGAATAGCGGGAGTGGGGAAAACATTCAGTACTTC	CAWNSGSGENIQYF